The clone carrying this T cell receptor (beta chain) occurred a few times. These data come from a study of identical twins. With template switching, a universal primer site was added, and the cDNA carried unique molecular identifiers. Using its own MiXCR run on the 5' RACE reads, TCRdb lists one record per CDR3 protein. The sample holds more than 350,000 distinct CDR3 sequences; approximately 8.8% are singletons and the top ten take 8% to 10%. The V segment lost 4 bases and the J segment 16 bases; nucleotides outside the gene matches: 10. Per germline, CDR1 SQVTM and CDR2 ANQGSEA. The CDR3 extends over 11 amino acids.

This chain joins TRBV29-1 and TRBJ2-1; 7 bases map to TRBD2. The TCR sequence derives from a woman aged 45-65 years in good health. The material sequenced was naive T cells sorted from blood. This CDR3 is CSVVLLGEGFF. The DNA of the CDR3 is TGCAGCGTTGTCCTTTTGGGGGAGGGTTTCTTC.